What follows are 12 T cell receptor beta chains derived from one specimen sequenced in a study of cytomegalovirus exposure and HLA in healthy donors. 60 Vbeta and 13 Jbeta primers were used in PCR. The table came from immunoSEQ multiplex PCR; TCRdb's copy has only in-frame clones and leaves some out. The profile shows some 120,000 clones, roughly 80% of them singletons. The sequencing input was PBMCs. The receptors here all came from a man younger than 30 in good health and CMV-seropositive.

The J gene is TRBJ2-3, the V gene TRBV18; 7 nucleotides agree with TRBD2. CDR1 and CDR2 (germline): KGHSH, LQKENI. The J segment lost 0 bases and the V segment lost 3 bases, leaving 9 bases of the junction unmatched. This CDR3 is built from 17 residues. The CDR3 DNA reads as TGTGCCAGCTCACCCAAAGCAGGACTAGATAGCACAGATACGCAGTATTTT. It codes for CASSPKAGLDSTDTQYF.

The CDR3 is CAIGGATNEKLFF. CDR3 in DNA: TGTGCCATTGGGGGGGCAACTAATGAAAAACTGTTTTTT. The genes are TRBV10-3 and TRBJ1-4; possible D gene TRBD1, 5 bases. Trimming took off 9 bases at V and 0 bases at J, with 8 bases between the two ends. Germline V lookup: CDR1 ENHRY, CDR2 SYGVKD. The CDR3 has 13 residues.

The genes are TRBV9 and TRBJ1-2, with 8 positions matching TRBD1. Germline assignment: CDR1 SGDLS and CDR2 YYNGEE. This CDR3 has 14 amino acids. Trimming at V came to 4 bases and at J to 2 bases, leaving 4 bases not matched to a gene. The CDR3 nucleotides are TGTGCCAGCAGCATCCGGACAGGGAACTATGGCTACACCTTC. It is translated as CASSIRTGNYGYTF.

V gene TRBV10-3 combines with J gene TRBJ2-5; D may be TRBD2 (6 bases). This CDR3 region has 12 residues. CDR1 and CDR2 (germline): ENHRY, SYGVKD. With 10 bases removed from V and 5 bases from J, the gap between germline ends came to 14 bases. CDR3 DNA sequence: TGTGCCAGTTCTCCGGGGGACGAGACCCAGTACTTC. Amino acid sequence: CASSPGDETQYF.

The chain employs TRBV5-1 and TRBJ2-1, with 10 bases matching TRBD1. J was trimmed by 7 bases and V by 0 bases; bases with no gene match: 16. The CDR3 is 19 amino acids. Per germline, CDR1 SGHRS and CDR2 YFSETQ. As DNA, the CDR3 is TGCGCCAGCAGCTTGGCCTTTATCGGGGACAGGGGCCTAATGAATGAGCAGTTCTTC. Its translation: CASSLAFIGDRGLMNEQFF.

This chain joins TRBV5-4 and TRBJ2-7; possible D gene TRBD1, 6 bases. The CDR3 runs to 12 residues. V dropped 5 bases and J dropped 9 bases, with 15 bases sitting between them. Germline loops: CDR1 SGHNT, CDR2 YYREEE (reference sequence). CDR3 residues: CASSQSDSRQYF. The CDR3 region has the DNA TGTGCCAGCAGTCAATCGGACAGTCGGCAGTACTTC.

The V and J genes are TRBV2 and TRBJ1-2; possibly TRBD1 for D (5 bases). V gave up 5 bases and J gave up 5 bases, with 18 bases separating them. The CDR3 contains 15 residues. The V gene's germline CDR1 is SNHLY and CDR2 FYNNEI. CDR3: CASSFTVADSYGYTF. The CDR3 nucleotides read TGTGCCAGCAGTTTCACCGTCGCCGACAGTTATGGCTACACCTTC. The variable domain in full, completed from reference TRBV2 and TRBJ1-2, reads EPEVTQTPSHQVTQMGQEVILRCVPISNHLYFYWYRQILGQKVEFLVSFYNNEISEKSEIFDDQFSVERPDGSNFTLKIRSTKLEDSAMYFCASSFTVADSYGYTFGSGTRLTVV.

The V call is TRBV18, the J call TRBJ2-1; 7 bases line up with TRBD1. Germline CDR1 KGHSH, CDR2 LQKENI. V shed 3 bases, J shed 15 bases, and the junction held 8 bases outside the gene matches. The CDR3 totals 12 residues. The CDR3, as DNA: TGTGCCAGCTCACCGCAACAGGGGCTTTGGTTCTTC. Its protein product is CASSPQQGLWFF.

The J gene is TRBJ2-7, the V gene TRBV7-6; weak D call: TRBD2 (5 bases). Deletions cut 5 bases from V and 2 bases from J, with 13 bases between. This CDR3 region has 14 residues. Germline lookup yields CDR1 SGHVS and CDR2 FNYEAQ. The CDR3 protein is CASSPAEEAYEQYF. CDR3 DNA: TGTGCCAGCAGCCCAGCGGAGGAGGCCTACGAGCAGTACTTC.

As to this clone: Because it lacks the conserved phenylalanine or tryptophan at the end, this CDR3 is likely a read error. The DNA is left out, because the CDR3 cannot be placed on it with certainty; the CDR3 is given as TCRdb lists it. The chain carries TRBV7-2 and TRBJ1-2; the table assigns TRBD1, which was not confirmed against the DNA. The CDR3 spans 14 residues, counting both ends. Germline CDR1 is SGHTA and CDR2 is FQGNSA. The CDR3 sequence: CASSLVGGTGGMVY.

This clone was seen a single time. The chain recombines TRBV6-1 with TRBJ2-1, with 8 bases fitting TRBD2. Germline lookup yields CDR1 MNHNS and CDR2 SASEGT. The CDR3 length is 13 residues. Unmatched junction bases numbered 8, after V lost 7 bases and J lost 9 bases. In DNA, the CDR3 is TGTGCCAGCAAGACTAGCGCAATTAGTGAGCAGTTCTTC. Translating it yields CASKTSAISEQFF.

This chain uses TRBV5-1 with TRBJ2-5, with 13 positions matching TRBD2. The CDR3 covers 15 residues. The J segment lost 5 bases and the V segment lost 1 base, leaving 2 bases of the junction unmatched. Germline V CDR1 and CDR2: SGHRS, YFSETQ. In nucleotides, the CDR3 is TGCGCCAGCAGCTTGACTAGCGGGAGGGTGGAGACCCAGTACTTC. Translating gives CASSLTSGRVETQYF. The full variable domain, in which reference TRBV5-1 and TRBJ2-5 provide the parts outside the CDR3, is KAGVTQTPRYLIKTRGQQVTLSCSPISGHRSVSWYQQTPGQGLQFLFEYFSETQRNKGNFPGRFSGRQFSNSRSEMNVSTLELGDSALYLCASSLTSGRVETQYFGPGTRLLVL.